This T cell receptor beta chain was identified in a study of blood T cell repertoires in COVID-19. The CDR3 is 16 amino acids. V shed 4 bases, J shed 4 bases, and the junction held 7 bases outside the gene matches. CDR1 and CDR2 (germline): SGDLS, YYNGEE. The repertoire was sequenced with immunoSEQ multiplex PCR; TCRdb's copy has only in-frame clones and lacks some. This sample yields some 460,000 clones, of which around 90% are seen a single time; approximately 2% belongs to the top ten. The chain recombines TRBV9 with TRBJ2-2; 10 nucleotides line up with TRBD2. Sequencing was carried out using PBMCs or T cells enriched from blood (not recorded which). The receptor comes from a woman aged 18-35 years with acute COVID-19. CDR3 residues: CASSRPSGRATGELFF. The CDR3 nucleotides read TGTGCCAGCAGCCGTCCTAGCGGGAGAGCCACCGGGGAGCTGTTTTTT.